This TCR beta chain was captured in a study of T cell repertoires in cytomegalovirus infection. Study context: Public TCR beta signature analysis indicated the presence of both CMV infection and matching HLA type. Study-level points and caveats: The cumulative frequency of public TCR beta families distinguished individuals who carried CMV together with the relevant HLA. The ex vivo response showed dominance by HLA-C-restricted CMV-specific TCR beta clonotypes.

TCRdb re-analysed the reads in MiXCR, keeping a single row per CDR3 protein. The table has 250,000 to 300,000 distinct CDR3 sequences, about a quarter seen once. V lost 1 base and J lost 5, with 21 bases in between. Germline lookup yields CDR1 KGHSH and CDR2 LQKENI. The CDR3 extends over 18 amino acids. This clonotype was seen ten or more times. Its antigen remains unknown. Sequencing was done on a sample of PBMCs. J is TRBJ2-1 and V is TRBV18; no firm D call. This clonotype was obtained from a human donor in good health (CMV status not recorded). Some clones in this sample may be carry-over from other donors' samples. The CDR3 bases are TGTGCCAGCTCACCACTTTCGCCGGGCTCGACAATTCACAATGAGCAGTTCTTC. Its translation: CASSPLSPGSTIHNEQFF.